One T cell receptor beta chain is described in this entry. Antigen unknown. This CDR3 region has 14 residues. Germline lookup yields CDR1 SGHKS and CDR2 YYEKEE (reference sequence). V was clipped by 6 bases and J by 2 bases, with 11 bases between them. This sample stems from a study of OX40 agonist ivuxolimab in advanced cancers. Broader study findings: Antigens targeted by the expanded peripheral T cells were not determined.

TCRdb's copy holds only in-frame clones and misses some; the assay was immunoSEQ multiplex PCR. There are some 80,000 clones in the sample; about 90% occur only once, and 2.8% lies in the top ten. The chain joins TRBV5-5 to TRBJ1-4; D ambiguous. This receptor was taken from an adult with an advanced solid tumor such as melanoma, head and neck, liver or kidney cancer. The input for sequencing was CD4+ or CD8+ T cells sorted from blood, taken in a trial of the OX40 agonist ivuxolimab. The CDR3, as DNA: TGTGCCAGCACCAGAGCTCAGACTAATGAAAAACTGTTTTTT. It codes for CASTRAQTNEKLFF.